The source of this T cell receptor beta chain is a study of blood T cell repertoires in COVID-19 (dated by TCRdb to about 2020). Regarding the research as a whole: Samples covering the acute and convalescent phases of COVID-19 were provided by collaborators in the United States, Italy and Spain. The material from the prospective study consisted of cDNA or gDNA derived from T cells, B-cell-depleted T cells, or PBMCs. The dataset comprised deeply sampled blood TCRbeta repertoires from subjects exposed to, actively infected with, or recovered from COVID-19. The repertoires were released in a freely available public database meant as a resource for research on the immune response to SARS-CoV-2. The samples were drawn from two sources: the first 160 participants of the ongoing ImmuneRACE study, and 1,000 to 1,500 subjects contributed by 6 global collaborators. Nearly every sample came with metadata listing a de-identified subject ID, COVID-19 status, age in years and sex. Where available, HLA class I and class II types were obtained from metadata supplied by the sample provider rather than from assay-based typing. The paper as a whole reports these results and caveats: Clinical and demographic metadata were provided uncurated, with the amount varying by source and participant.

V is clipped by 2 bases and J by 0 bases, and the sequence between their germline boundaries is 10 bases long. Including cysteine and phenylalanine, the CDR3 has 15 amino acids. Solely the CDR3 DNA is kept, with 45 bases framed from the first base. From a lookup of the germline V gene, CDR1 and CDR2 are SGHAT and FQNNGV. TCRbeta CDR3 regions were amplified from genomic DNA using the immunoSEQ Assay, a bias-controlled multiplex PCR. The authors' pipeline ran thus. Within the assay, amplification of reference gene primers was used to estimate how many nucleated cells each sample contained. To quantify the absolute abundance of each unique TCRbeta CDR3 rearrangement, sequence reads were collapsed and filtered. For each sample, productive Simpson clonality was calculated as the square root of Simpson's diversity index across productive rearrangements. TCRdb's version of the immuneACCESS table is confined to in-frame rearrangements and falls short of the full clone set. An unresolved V gene accounts for under half of the shortfall where checked; the remainder is of unknown origin. V, J and clone size are taken as reported in that table, and D and trimming were inferred from the DNA itself. The sample table contains about 240,000 clones; only one count was recorded for around 88% of them. The ten largest account for just under 9% of the sample.

Concerning this clone: The antigen this receptor binds is unknown. The sample holds no much larger clone one base away, and base qualities are not on file.

Enrolling through a virtual design, the prospective study's participants ranged in age from roughly 18 to 90 years and lived across roughly 23 United States geographic areas. In the prospective study, cohorts were assigned on the basis of participant-reported clinical history obtained from a screening survey and a study questionnaire. Recovered participants in ImmuneRACE Cohort 3 were defined as having two consecutive negative NP/OP PCR tests, clearance from a healthcare professional, or resolution of symptoms. Each participant in the prospective study had whole blood, serum and a nasopharyngeal or oropharyngeal swab collected by mobile phlebotomists. Over a roughly 2-month period, participants in the prospective study had the option of providing additional blood draws and questionnaires. Blood samples from the prospective study were shipped frozen or at room temperature prior to DNA extraction.

The sequence came from a man aged 35 to 55 who had recovered from COVID-19. Sequenced: PBMCs or T cells enriched from blood (not recorded which). The chain uses TRBV11-2 and TRBJ1-2, with the D gene uncertain. The CDR3 region: CASSLSYGANYGYTF. The DNA sequence is as follows: TGTGCCAGCAGCTTATCGTACGGAGCTAACTATGGCTACACCTTC.